A selection of T cell receptor beta chains follows, all from one sample in a study of blood T cell repertoires in COVID-19. Using immunoSEQ multiplex PCR, the repertoire was profiled, and TCRdb retains in-frame clones only, with some absent. The repertoire has more than 70,000 clones, less than 90% of them found once; the top ten carry under 4.5%. Sequencing was performed on peripheral blood. The receptors come from a man in his sixties with acute or convalescent COVID-19. Each CDR3 is given with its conserved first and last residue. The D gene is left open where the match is weak. The listing skips clone size in some rows; elsewhere it reads once, few, many or a size class.

clone_size	j_call	d_call	v_call	cdr3_nt	cdr3_aa
-	TRBJ1-2	-	TRBV6-1	TGTGCCAGCAGTGAAGGGACAGATTTTTATGGCTACACCTTC	CASSEGTDFYGYTF
-	TRBJ2-7	-	TRBV7-9	TGTGCCAGCAGCTTGTACGGGACGGAGGGGGAGCAGTACTTC	CASSLYGTEGEQYF
-	TRBJ1-1	-	TRBV5-4	TGTGCCAGCAGCGAATGGGGACTTGAAGCTTTCTTT	CASSEWGLEAFF
-	TRBJ2-5	-	TRBV11-2	TGTGCCAGCAGCTTGTCATTAATACGCGTAGAGACCCAGTACTTC	CASSLSLIRVETQYF
-	TRBJ1-1	-	TRBV24-1	TGTGCCACCGAAGGGGAAGAAGGCCTTCGCGTAATGAACACTGAAGCTTTCTTT	CATEGEEGLRVMNTEAFF
-	TRBJ2-7	-	TRBV19	TGTGCCAGTAGTATTAGACTTCTCTACGAGCAGTACTTC	CASSIRLLYEQYF
-	TRBJ1-6	-	TRBV14	TGTGCCAGCAGCCGACAGGTGCCAAATTCACCCCTCCACTTT	CASSRQVPNSPLHF
-	TRBJ2-1	-	TRBV7-9	TGTGCCAGCAGCTCTACCCGGGCGGGAATCTCCTACAATGAGCAGTTCTTC	CASSSTRAGISYNEQFF
-	TRBJ2-7	TRBD2	TRBV6-5	TGTGCCAGCAGGGCCTCACTAGCGGACCCCTACGAGCAGTACTTC	CASRASLADPYEQYF
-	TRBJ2-5	TRBD2	TRBV7-7	TGTGCCAGCAGCTTCGGACTAGCGGGAGAGACCCAGTACTTC	CASSFGLAGETQYF
-	TRBJ1-1	-	TRBV5-1	TGCGCCAGCAGCTTGGCTAAGAACACTGAAGCTTTCTTT	CASSLAKNTEAFF
-	TRBJ2-7	TRBD2	TRBV5-4	TGTGCCAGCAGCTTGGAGGGGACTAAGTTCTACGAGCAGTACTTC	CASSLEGTKFYEQYF
-	TRBJ2-3	TRBD1	TRBV19	TGTGCCAGTAGTCCAAAGGGACAGGGGACTAGCACAGATACGCAGTATTTT	CASSPKGQGTSTDTQYF
-	TRBJ2-7	TRBD1	TRBV16	TGTGCCAGCAGTAGGGGGCGAGTCTACGAGCAGTACTTC	CASSRGRVYEQYF
-	TRBJ2-7	TRBD2	TRBV27	TGTGCCAGCAGTTTTAGCGGGGGGCGAAATTACGAGCAGTACTTC	CASSFSGGRNYEQYF
-	TRBJ1-6	TRBD1	TRBV30	TGTGCCTGGACCGGGACAGTGAGGTATAATTCACCCCTCCACTTT	CAWTGTVRYNSPLHF
-	TRBJ1-6	-	TRBV5-4	TGTGCCAGCAGCTTCGAGACACAGGCTCTCAATTCACCCCTCCACTTT	CASSFETQALNSPLHF
-	TRBJ2-3	TRBD2	TRBV2	TGTGCCAGCAGGCAGGGACTAGCGGGGGATACGCAGTATTTT	CASRQGLAGDTQYF
-	TRBJ2-2	-	TRBV23-1	TGCGCCAGCAGTCAACGGGAGATTGGCGCCGGGGAGCTGTTTTTT	CASSQREIGAGELFF
-	TRBJ2-5	-	TRBV11-2	TGTGCCAGCAGCTCCTTCTTCGAGGCCCAGTACTTC	CASSSFFEAQYF
-	TRBJ1-2	TRBD1	TRBV27	TGTGCCAGCAGTTTCCTAGGACAGGGGTCGGGTGGCTACACCTTC	CASSFLGQGSGGYTF
once	TRBJ2-7	TRBD2	TRBV7-9	TGTGCCAGCAGCTTAGTTTCGGGGGTGAAAGCGGGAGGGTACGAGCAGTACTTC	CASSLVSGVKAGGYEQYF
-	TRBJ1-2	TRBD1	TRBV4-3	TGCGCCAGCAGCCAGGGGACAGGTCCCTATGGCTACACCTTC	CASSQGTGPYGYTF
-	TRBJ2-2	-	TRBV3-1/TRBV3-2	TGTGCCAGCAGAGCTAATAGGAACACCGGGGAGCTGTTTTTT	CASRANRNTGELFF
-	TRBJ2-3	TRBD2	TRBV6-6	TGTGCCAGCAGTCGACTAGCGGGGGGGTCCACAGATACGCAGTATTTT	CASSRLAGGSTDTQYF
-	TRBJ2-2	TRBD2	TRBV3-1/TRBV3-2	TGTGCCAGCAGCCAAATAGCGGGGACGAACACCGGGGAGCTGTTTTTT	CASSQIAGTNTGELFF
-	TRBJ1-1	TRBD1	TRBV6-5	TGTGCCAGCATGGACAGGGCCAACACTGAAGCTTTCTTT	CASMDRANTEAFF
-	TRBJ1-2	TRBD1	TRBV5-4	TGTGCCAGCAGCTTTCGACAGGGCCTCTATGGCTACACCTTC	CASSFRQGLYGYTF
-	TRBJ2-7	TRBD1	TRBV5-1	TGCGCCAGCAGCGTCTCCGGGACAGGGTTGGGCTACGAGCAGTACTTC	CASSVSGTGLGYEQYF
-	TRBJ1-4	-	TRBV2	TGTGCCAGCAGTTGGTTGGGCAGGGGAAATGAAAAACTGTTTTTT	CASSWLGRGNEKLFF
once	TRBJ2-5	-	TRBV19	TGTGCCAGTAGTTTCGGACGGGGGGAGACCCAGTACTTC	CASSFGRGETQYF
-	TRBJ2-7	-	TRBV3-1/TRBV3-2	TGTGCCAGCAGCCAAGATGTAACGGGATCCAGCGAGCAGTACTTC	CASSQDVTGSSEQYF
-	TRBJ2-5	TRBD1	TRBV5-1	TGCGCCAGCAGCCGAACTGGACAGGGGGTAGAGACCCAGTACTTC	CASSRTGQGVETQYF
few	TRBJ1-2	TRBD1	TRBV7-2	TGTGCCAGCAGCTTCCCCCGAGGGACAGGGGGCAATGGCTACACCTTC	CASSFPRGTGGNGYTF
-	TRBJ2-2	-	TRBV30	TGTGCCTGGAGTGTCGGAGCGAACACCGGGGAGCTGTTTTTT	CAWSVGANTGELFF